A single sample is the source of the 8 T cell receptor beta chains below, sequenced in a study of CD8+CD57+ T cells in acquired aplastic anemia. The TCR beta profiling, which covered VDJ combination and CDR3 sequence, was carried out using genomic DNA as the template. MiXCR, run by TCRdb on the reads, gives a single entry per CDR3 protein. The sample holds hundreds of thousands of distinct CDR3 sequences, approximately 70% seen once. The sample was sorted CD4+, CD8+, or CD8+CD57+ T cells (not recorded which) from PBMCs. The receptors stem from a human donor in good health, serving as a control.

J is TRBJ2-5 and V is TRBV7-2, with 8 bases matching TRBD1. In germline, CDR1 is SGHTA, CDR2 FQGNSA. The CDR3 runs 16 residues. V shed 8 bases and J 8 bases; nucleotides not matched to a gene: 19. CDR3 protein: CASREGQGASGSTQYF. CDR3 bases: TGTGCCAGCCGCGAAGGGCAGGGGGCGTCGGGAAGCACCCAGTACTTC.

Concerning this clonotype itself: The missing conserved phenylalanine or tryptophan at the end of this CDR3 makes a read error likely. The DNA is left out, because the CDR3 cannot be placed on it with certainty; the CDR3 is given as TCRdb lists it. The rearrangement uses TRBV7-3 and TRBJ1-6; the table names TRBD1, a call not compared with the DNA. The CDR3 region is 13 residues in length, termini included. CDR1 is SGHTA and CDR2 is FQGTGA in the germline V gene. CDR3 region: CASSYSSSAPQET.

As to this clonotype: An end of the junction differs from the germline gene, which may be a read error. The rearrangement uses TRBV7-9 and TRBJ1-3; tentative D call: TRBD1 (6 bases). This CDR3 spans 15 amino acids. Germline loops: CDR1 SEHNR, CDR2 FQNEAQ (reference sequence). CDR3 bases: TGTGCCAGCAGCTTGACAGGCGCATCTGAAAACACCATATATTTT. Protein: CASSLTGASENTIYF.

Notes on this clonotype: Its ends do not fully match the called genes, so a read error is possible. This rearrangement joins TRBV19 to TRBJ2-7; tentative D call: TRBD1 (6 bases). The CDR3 length is 14 residues. Germline CDR1 is LNHDA and CDR2 is SQIVND (reference sequence). Here the CDR3 DNA reads TGTGCCAGTAGTATTGGGGGACAATCCACTGAAAATTTCTTT. It specifies CASSIGGQSTENFF.

This clonotype has just one count. CDR3 in amino acids: CASSTVRGGETQYHF. DNA of the CDR3: TGTGCCAGCAGCACCGTTCGGGGGGGTGAGACACAGTACCACTTT. This chain joins TRBV7-8 and TRBJ1-6; possible D gene TRBD1, 5 bases. CDR1 SGHVS and CDR2 FQNEAQ come from the germline V gene. The CDR3 extends over 15 amino acids. V was cut by 5 bases and J by 18 bases, with 26 bases left in between.

The V gene is TRBV14, the J gene TRBJ2-1, with a possible D match to TRBD1 (6 bases). The CDR3 consists of 14 residues. Germline loops: CDR1 SGHDN, CDR2 FVKESK. V was cut by 4 bases and J by 5 bases, with 12 bases left in between. CDR3 bases: TGTGCCAGCAGCCCGTGGACAGCTGACAATGAGCAGTTCTTC. It encodes CASSPWTADNEQFF.

The chain is built from TRBV5-1 and TRBJ1-1, with D possibly matching TRBD1 (5 bases). There are 21 residues in the CDR3. Germline V CDR1 and CDR2: SGHRS, YFSETQ. Trimming removed 0 bases from V and 4 bases from J, with 31 bases in between. CDR3 region: CASSLEGLAPDEQLFGTEAFF. For the CDR3, the DNA is TGCGCCAGCAGCTTGGAGGGACTAGCTCCCGATGAGCAGTTGTTTGGCACTGAAGCTTTCTTT.

This clonotype was seen ten or more times. This chain links TRBV10-2 with TRBJ2-3; tentatively, D is TRBD1 (6 bases). Germline V gene sequence: CDR1 WSHSY, CDR2 SAAADI. V was trimmed by 4 bases and J by 1 base, leaving 12 bases between them. The CDR3 spans 15 residues. The chain's CDR3 is CASSGKQGRTDTQYF. The CDR3 DNA is TGCGCCAGCAGTGGAAAACAGGGCCGCACAGATACGCAGTATTTT.